Presented here are 28 T cell receptor beta chains from one specimen sequenced in a study of CD8+ T cells in alopecia areata. Isolated RNA was reverse transcribed into cDNA used as the sequencing template. Repertoires were generated with immunoSEQ multiplex PCR, while TCRdb's copy carries only in-frame clones and drops some. The profile shows 95,000 to 150,000 clones, around 50% of them singletons. The sample taken for sequencing was NKG2D-low CD8+ T cells sorted from blood. The receptor set was obtained from a human donor with alopecia areata.

The chain joins TRBV29-1 to TRBJ2-7; no clear D gene. Germline V gene lookup returns CDR1 SQVTM and CDR2 ANQGSEA. The CDR3 length is 12 residues. V was trimmed by 2 bases and J by 2 bases, leaving 7 bases between them. CDR3 protein: CSVEQHPYEQYF. CDR3 in DNA: TGCAGCGTTGAACAGCACCCCTACGAGCAGTACTTC.

The chain carries TRBV27 and TRBJ1-1; D might be TRBD1 (5 bases). CDR1 and CDR2 (germline): MNHEY, SMNVEV (reference sequence). The ends were cut back, 2 bases at V and 10 bases at J, with 14 bases in the middle. This CDR3 is built from 13 residues. The CDR3 DNA reads TGTGCCAGCAGTTTAGGACTCGGAGGGGTAGCTTTCTTT. Its protein is CASSLGLGGVAFF.

This chain uses TRBV20-1 with TRBJ2-5; D not resolved. In germline, CDR1 is DFQATT, CDR2 SNEGSKA (reference sequence). V lost 6 bases, J lost 8 bases, and 10 bases lay in between. This CDR3 is built from 10 residues. The CDR3 DNA reads TGCAGTGCGAGCAGTGTCACCCAGTACTTC. Its protein is CSASSVTQYF.

This clone was picked up a small number of times. V gene TRBV30 combines with J gene TRBJ2-1, with TRBD1 as a possible D gene (5 bases). V gave up 4 bases and J gave up 4 bases, with 17 bases separating them. Germline loops: CDR1 GTSNPN, CDR2 SVGIG (reference sequence). The CDR3 consists of 15 residues. The CDR3 DNA reads as TGTGCCTGGACCACTCGTGGGGCAGCATACAATGAGCAGTTCTTC. It specifies CAWTTRGAAYNEQFF.

The V gene is TRBV7-9, the J gene TRBJ1-2; tentatively, D is TRBD1 (6 bases). Germline CDR1 is SEHNR and CDR2 is FQNEAQ (reference sequence). The V end lost 8 bases, the J end lost 4 bases, and 11 bases lay between the germline ends. CDR3 size: 12 residues. The CDR3 bases are TGTGCCAGCTCCTTAGGGGGCTATGGCTACACCTTC. Its translation: CASSLGGYGYTF.

This sequence joins TRBV4-1 and TRBJ2-7; D not resolved. V gave up 0 bases and J gave up 4 bases, with 7 bases separating them. There are 13 residues in the CDR3. Per the germline V gene, CDR1 is MGHRA and CDR2 is YSYEKL. The chain's CDR3 is CASSQDWGYEQYF. As DNA, the CDR3 is TGCGCCAGCAGCCAAGATTGGGGTTACGAGCAGTACTTC.

The V call is TRBV15, the J call TRBJ1-2, with unresolved D. V dropped 1 base and J dropped 0 bases, with 9 bases sitting between them. The CDR3 has 15 amino acids. CDR1 is LNHNV and CDR2 is YYDKDF in the germline V gene (reference sequence). For the CDR3, the DNA is TGTGCCACCAGCAGAGTTGGGGATCCTAACTATGGCTACACCTTC. This gives the protein CATSRVGDPNYGYTF.

The V gene is TRBV5-4, the J gene TRBJ2-3, with D tentatively TRBD2 (6 bases). Germline loops: CDR1 SGHNT, CDR2 YYREEE (reference sequence). The V and J ends lost 5 bases and 11 bases respectively, with 15 bases between them. The CDR3 has 12 residues. The CDR3 nucleotides are TGTGCCAGCAGTTGGTCGGGGGAGGAGCAGTATTTT. This sequence encodes CASSWSGEEQYF.

This clone was counted a few times. V and J are TRBV23-1 and TRBJ1-4; D gene uncertain. TRBV23-1 is an ORF; its function is uncertain. The CDR3 length is 9 residues. Deletions cut 8 bases from V and 16 bases from J, with 11 bases between. The CDR3 sequence: CASQPFPFF. CDR3 DNA sequence: TGCGCCAGCCAACCTTTTCCGTTTTTT.

V usage is TRBV11-2 and J usage is TRBJ2-3; D uncertain. CDR1 and CDR2 from the germline V gene are SGHAT and FQNNGV. The CDR3 sequence is 12 residues long. Trimming pared 6 bases from V and 6 bases from J, leaving 10 bases between. Here the CDR3 DNA reads TGTGCCAGCAGTTCTAACGGGGATACGCAGTATTTT. This sequence encodes CASSSNGDTQYF. The variable domain in full, with the rest retrieved from reference TRBV11-2 and TRBJ2-3, is EAGVAQSPRYKIIEKRQSVAFWCNPISGHATLYWYQQILGQGPKLLIQFQNNGVVDDSQLPKDRFSAERLKGVDSTLKIQPAKLEDSAVYLCASSSNGDTQYFGPGTRLTVL.

The chain uses TRBV10-3 and TRBJ2-5; 7 nucleotides align to TRBD2. V dropped 6 bases and J dropped 1; count of bases not matched to a gene: 5. This CDR3 spans 14 amino acids. Germline lookup yields CDR1 ENHRY and CDR2 SYGVKD. CDR3 coding DNA: TGTGCCATCAGCACTGCTAGCGGCCAAGAGACCCAGTACTTC. Amino acid sequence: CAISTASGQETQYF.

The rearrangement links TRBV5-1 to TRBJ2-2, with D perhaps assigned TRBD1 or TRBD2 (5 bases each). The CDR3 covers 14 residues. The V gene lost 3 bases and the J gene lost 3 bases, with 9 bases spanning the gap. Germline CDR1 and CDR2: SGHRS and YFSETQ. CDR3 nucleotide sequence: TGCGCCAGCAGCTGGGGGATGGACACCGGGGAGCTGTTTTTT. This translates into CASSWGMDTGELFF.

This clone was seen a single time. This chain joins TRBV30 and TRBJ2-2; D is uncertain. Trimming took off 1 base at V and 2 bases at J, with 5 bases between the two ends. Per the germline V gene, CDR1 is GTSNPN and CDR2 is SVGIG (reference sequence). This CDR3 region has 13 residues. The CDR3 reads CAWSGYNTGELFF. DNA of the CDR3: TGTGCCTGGAGTGGGTACAACACCGGGGAGCTGTTTTTT.

The rearrangement links TRBV6-5 to TRBJ2-7, with D perhaps assigned TRBD1 or TRBD2 (5 bases each). The germline V and J ends were trimmed by 10 bases and 2 bases, with 15 bases remaining between them. Germline assignment: CDR1 MNHEY and CDR2 SVGAGI. The CDR3 has 13 residues. CDR3 in amino acids: CAIRLTGTYEQYF. The CDR3 region has the DNA TGTGCCATCAGACTAACAGGTACCTACGAGCAGTACTTC.

The genes are TRBV2 and TRBJ2-5; weak D call: TRBD2 (6 bases). The germline V gene has CDR1 SNHLY and CDR2 FYNNEI. The CDR3 is made up of 15 amino acids. V dropped 4 bases and J dropped 5 bases, with 17 bases sitting between them. In DNA, the CDR3 is TGTGCCAGCAGTGGGGAGGCGTTCAGCGGGGAGACCCAGTACTTC. Translation gives CASSGEAFSGETQYF.

This chain joins TRBV6-5 and TRBJ2-1; no firm D call. V was trimmed by 0 bases and J by 6 bases, leaving 9 bases between them. Germline CDR1 reads MNHEY; CDR2 reads SVGAGI. This CDR3 has 14 residues. CDR3 DNA sequence: TGTGCCAGCAGTTACTCGAGCCTGTCCAATGAGCAGTTCTTC. It specifies CASSYSSLSNEQFF.

This clone was picked up a small number of times. This chain joins TRBV29-1 and TRBJ2-1; the match to TRBD2 covers 10 bases. CDR3 size: 13 residues. CDR1 is SQVTM, CDR2 ANQGSEA, per germline. Trimming took 3 bases from V and 7 from J; bases not matched to a gene: 3. CDR3 sequence: CSVDGTSANEQFF. The CDR3 DNA reads TGCAGCGTTGATGGGACTAGCGCGAATGAGCAGTTCTTC.

The V call is TRBV27, the J call TRBJ2-5, with 12 bases fitting TRBD1. CDR1 MNHEY and CDR2 SMNVEV come from the germline V gene (reference sequence). This CDR3 comprises 14 residues. V lost 7 bases and J lost 5; bases outside the gene matches: 5. In DNA, the CDR3 is TGTGCCAGCATGGGACAGGGGGCAAGGGAGACCCAGTACTTC. Translating it yields CASMGQGARETQYF.

The V and J genes are TRBV29-1 and TRBJ2-1; D not resolved. The germline V gene encodes CDR1 SQVTM and CDR2 ANQGSEA. CDR3 length: 14 amino acids. Deletions cut 2 bases from V and 2 bases from J, with 10 bases between. The CDR3 here is CSVESGRAYNEQFF. For the CDR3, the DNA is TGCAGCGTTGAATCGGGCCGAGCCTACAATGAGCAGTTCTTC.

This clone was seen once. Other DNA sequences in this specimen translate into the identical CDR3. The V and J genes are TRBV5-4 and TRBJ2-2; D not resolved. This CDR3 contains 12 residues. V lost 5 bases and J lost 2, with 4 bases in between. Germline CDR1 and CDR2: SGHNT and YYREEE (reference sequence). The CDR3 coding sequence is TGTGCCAGCAGTTTCAACACCGGGGAGCTGTTTTTT. Translated: CASSFNTGELFF. The full variable domain, its missing parts supplied by reference TRBV5-4 and TRBJ2-2, is ETGVTQSPTHLIKTRGQQVTLRCSSQSGHNTVSWYQQALGQGPQFIFQYYREEENGRGNFPPRFSGLQFPNYSSELNVNALELDDSALYLCASSFNTGELFFGEGSRLTVL.

The chain joins TRBV7-9 to TRBJ1-1, with no clear D. The CDR3 consists of 14 residues. Germline-derived CDR1 and CDR2 are SEHNR and FQNEAQ (reference sequence). Trimming took off 1 base at V and 1 base at J, with 7 bases between the two ends. The CDR3 protein is CASSLGAGNTEAFF. The CDR3 nucleotides are TGTGCCAGCAGCTTAGGGGCAGGGAACACTGAAGCTTTCTTT.

The rearrangement uses TRBV29-1 and TRBJ2-7; perhaps TRBD1 as D (6 bases). The germline CDR1 and CDR2 sequences are SQVTM and ANQGSEA. This CDR3 contains 12 residues. Trimming stripped 7 bases from V and 3 bases from J, with 13 bases between. CDR3: CSGWDTDYEQYF. CDR3 bases: TGCAGCGGCTGGGACACTGACTACGAGCAGTACTTC.

The chain couples TRBV27 to TRBJ1-1; weak D call: TRBD1 (5 bases). The germline V gene encodes CDR1 MNHEY and CDR2 SMNVEV (reference sequence). With 5 bases removed from V and 1 base from J, the gap between germline ends came to 11 bases. CDR3 length: 14 residues. The CDR3 sequence: CASSKGSTNTEAFF. DNA for the CDR3: TGTGCCAGCAGTAAGGGGAGCACGAACACTGAAGCTTTCTTT.

This clone was found a few times. The chain combines TRBV29-1 with TRBJ2-1, with TRBD2 matching over 7 bases. This CDR3 has 12 residues. Germline CDR1 and CDR2: SQVTM and ANQGSEA. Trimming cost V 7 bases and J 9 bases; bases outside gene matches: 9. CDR3 in amino acids: CSALAGRGEQFF. The DNA of the CDR3 is TGCAGCGCCTTAGCGGGTAGGGGTGAGCAGTTCTTC.

The chain couples TRBV30 to TRBJ2-5; D gene ambiguous. V was trimmed by 3 bases and J by 5 bases, leaving 10 bases between them. The CDR3 extends over 12 amino acids. CDR1 is GTSNPN and CDR2 is SVGIG in the germline V gene (reference sequence). The CDR3, as DNA: TGTGCCTGGAGGGTGGATGCCGAGACCCAGTACTTC. Its translation: CAWRVDAETQYF. Filled out from reference TRBV30 and TRBJ2-5, the complete variable domain reads SQTIHQWPATLVQPVGSPLSLECTVEGTSNPNLYWYRQAAGRGLQLLFYSVGIGQISSEVPQNLSASRPQDRQFILSSKKLLLSDSGFYLCAWRVDAETQYFGPGTRLLVL.

This rearrangement joins TRBV14 to TRBJ2-7, with D perhaps TRBD2 (5 bases). Trimming removed 1 base from V and 1 base from J, with 8 bases in between. This CDR3 is 14 amino acids long. From germline, CDR1 is SGHDN and CDR2 FVKESK. As DNA, the CDR3 is TGTGCCAGCAGCCAAGGGACTGGTTCCTACGAGCAGTACTTC. Its protein is CASSQGTGSYEQYF.

V and J are TRBV9 and TRBJ2-5, with D possibly being TRBD2 (5 bases). CDR1 is SGDLS and CDR2 is YYNGEE in the germline V gene. Trimming pared 3 bases from V and 3 bases from J, leaving 9 bases between. This CDR3 is built from 13 residues. The DNA for the CDR3 is TGTGCCAGCAGCGACGGACTGAAAGAGACCCAGTACTTC. This codes for CASSDGLKETQYF. The full variable domain, with the rest looked up from reference TRBV9 and TRBJ2-5, is DSGVTQTPKHLITATGQRVTLRCSPRSGDLSVYWYQQSLDQGLQFLIQYYNGEERAKGNILERFSAQQFPDLHSELNLSSLELGDSALYFCASSDGLKETQYFGPGTRLLVL.

This clone was found a few times. Additional DNA sequences in this sample encode the identical CDR3. This chain connects TRBV29-1 to TRBJ1-2; D is uncertain. Germline V gene sequence: CDR1 SQVTM, CDR2 ANQGSEA. Trimming removed 3 bases at V and 4 bases at J, with 9 bases between. CDR3 size: 12 residues. The CDR3 sequence is CSVEGEGYGYTF. The CDR3 DNA follows: TGCAGCGTTGAGGGTGAGGGCTATGGCTACACCTTC.